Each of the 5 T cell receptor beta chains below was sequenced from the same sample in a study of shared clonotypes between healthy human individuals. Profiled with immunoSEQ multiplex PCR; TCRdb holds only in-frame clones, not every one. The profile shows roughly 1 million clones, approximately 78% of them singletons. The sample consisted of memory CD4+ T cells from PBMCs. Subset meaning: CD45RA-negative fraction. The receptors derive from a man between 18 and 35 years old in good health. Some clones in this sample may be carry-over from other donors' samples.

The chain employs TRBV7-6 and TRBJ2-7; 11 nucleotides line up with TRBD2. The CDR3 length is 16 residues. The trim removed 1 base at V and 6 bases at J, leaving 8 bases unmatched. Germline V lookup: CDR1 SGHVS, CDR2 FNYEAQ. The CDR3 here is CASSLGLAGGRPEQYF. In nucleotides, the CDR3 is TGTGCCAGCAGCTTAGGGCTAGCGGGGGGCAGACCCGAGCAGTACTTC. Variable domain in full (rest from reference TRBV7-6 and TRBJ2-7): GAGVSQSPRYKVTKRGQDVALRCDPISGHVSLYWYRQALGQGPEFLTYFNYEAQQDKSGLPNDRFSAERPEGSISTLTIQRTEQRDSAMYRCASSLGLAGGRPEQYFGPGTRLTVT.

CDR3 in amino acids: CAIRGTDRGETQYF. CDR3 DNA: TGTGCCATCAGGGGGACGGACAGGGGTGAGACCCAGTACTTC. The V gene is TRBV10-3, the J gene TRBJ2-5, with 9 bases identical to TRBD1. The CDR3 is 14 amino acids. V shed 6 bases, J shed 5 bases, and the junction held 7 bases outside the gene matches. Germline-derived CDR1 and CDR2 are ENHRY and SYGVKD.

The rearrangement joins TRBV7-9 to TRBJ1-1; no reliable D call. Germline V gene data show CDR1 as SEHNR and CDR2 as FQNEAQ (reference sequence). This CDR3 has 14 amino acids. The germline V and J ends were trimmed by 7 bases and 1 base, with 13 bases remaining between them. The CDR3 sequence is CASTTWAANTEAFF. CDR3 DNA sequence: TGTGCCAGCACCACTTGGGCGGCGAACACTGAAGCTTTCTTT.

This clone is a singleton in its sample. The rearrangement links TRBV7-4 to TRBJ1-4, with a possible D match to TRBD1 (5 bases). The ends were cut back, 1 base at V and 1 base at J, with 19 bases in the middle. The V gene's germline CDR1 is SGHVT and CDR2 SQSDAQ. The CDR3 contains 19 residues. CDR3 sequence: CASSLVGGDSPLTNEKLFF. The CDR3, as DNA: TGTGCCAGCAGCTTAGTAGGAGGGGACTCTCCATTAACTAATGAAAAACTGTTTTTT.

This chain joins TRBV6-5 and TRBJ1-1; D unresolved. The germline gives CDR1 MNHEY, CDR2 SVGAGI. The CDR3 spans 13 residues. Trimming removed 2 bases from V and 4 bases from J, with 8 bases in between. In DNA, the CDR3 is TGTGCCAGCAGTTACGGGTGGGGCACTGAAGCTTTCTTT. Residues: CASSYGWGTEAFF.